The clone carrying this TCR beta chain has just a few counts. This entry is derived from a study of T-cell memory formation after mild COVID-19. One entry per CDR3 protein results from TCRdb running MiXCR on the 5' RACE reads. The repertoire includes 540,000 or so distinct CDR3 sequences, 20% of them detected once, and around an eighth sits in the top ten. The receptor was derived from an adult woman who had mild COVID-19 (a few samples of this study predate the infection). Cell type and time point are not known. The sequenced material came from PBMCs or a T cell subset sorted from them (not recorded which).

The CDR3 is CASSVDGAYNEQFF. The CDR3 DNA is TGTGCCAGCAGCGTAGACGGCGCCTACAATGAGCAGTTCTTC. This chain links TRBV9 with TRBJ2-1; the D is unclear. The V end was cut by 0 bases, the J end by 2 bases, with 6 bases between. The CDR3 totals 14 residues. Germline-derived CDR1 and CDR2 are SGDLS and YYNGEE.